This T cell receptor beta chain was identified during a study of blood T cell repertoires in COVID-19. Study summary: Acute-phase and convalescent COVID-19 samples originated in the United States, Italy and Spain.

Produced via immunoSEQ multiplex PCR; TCRdb's table is partial and in-frame only. The table has over 150,000 clones, 85% to 90% seen once. The CDR3 totals 15 residues. V gave up 5 bases and J gave up 6 bases, with 19 bases separating them. Germline-derived CDR1 and CDR2 are MNHEY and SVGAGI. The sequence derives from a man aged 60 to 75 with COVID-19, enrolled during active disease. The source material was peripheral blood. V and J are TRBV6-5 and TRBJ1-2, with D possibly being TRBD1 (6 bases). The CDR3 loop reads CASSRGDNTRNGYTF. CDR3 bases: TGTGCCAGCAGTCGGGGGGACAATACCAGGAATGGCTACACCTTC.